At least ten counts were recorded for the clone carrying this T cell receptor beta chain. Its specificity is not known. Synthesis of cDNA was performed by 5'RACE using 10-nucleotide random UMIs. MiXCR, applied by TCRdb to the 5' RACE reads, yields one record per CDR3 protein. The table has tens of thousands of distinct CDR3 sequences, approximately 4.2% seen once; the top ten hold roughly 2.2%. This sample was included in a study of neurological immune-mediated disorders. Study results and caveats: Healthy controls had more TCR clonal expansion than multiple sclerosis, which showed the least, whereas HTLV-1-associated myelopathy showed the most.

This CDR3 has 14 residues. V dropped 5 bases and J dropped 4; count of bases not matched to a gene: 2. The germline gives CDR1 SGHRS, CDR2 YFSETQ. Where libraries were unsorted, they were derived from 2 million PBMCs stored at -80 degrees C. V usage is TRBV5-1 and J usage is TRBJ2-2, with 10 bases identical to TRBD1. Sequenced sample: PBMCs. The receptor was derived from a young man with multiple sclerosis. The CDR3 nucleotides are TGCGCCAGCAGTCGGACAGGGGGCACCGGGGAGCTGTTTTTT. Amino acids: CASSRTGGTGELFF. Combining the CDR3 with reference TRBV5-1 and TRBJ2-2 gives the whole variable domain KAGVTQTPRYLIKTRGQQVTLSCSPISGHRSVSWYQQTPGQGLQFLFEYFSETQRNKGNFPGRFSGRQFSNSRSEMNVSTLELGDSALYLCASSRTGGTGELFFGEGSRLTVL.